This record looks at one TCR beta chain sequence and its context. As yet, its antigen is unknown. Vbeta (60) and Jbeta (13) primers were used in the PCR. Sequenced by immunoSEQ multiplex PCR; TCRdb stores in-frame clones only, minus some. The sample lists about 100,000 clones; about four fifths were seen once. These data come from a study of cytomegalovirus exposure and HLA in healthy donors. Overall study results and limits: Later analysis reportedly placed an Asian-associated ancestry cluster below the roughly 690-donor mean in N-insertions. V- and J-gene trimming of TCR beta was linked (in a later analysis) to a missense DCLRE1C variant. For presence/absence analyses, sequencing depth was assumed to be roughly uniform across donors. A later analysis, which compared TCR beta chains of equal frequency, found the HLA-associated ones more clonally expanded.

Germline-derived CDR1 and CDR2 are SGHTA and FQGNSA. With 3 bases removed from V and 5 bases from J, the gap between germline ends came to 10 bases. This CDR3 has 13 residues. The material sequenced was PBMCs. This clonotype originated in a female donor in good health and CMV-seropositive. The chain recombines TRBV7-2 with TRBJ1-1; D might be TRBD1 (6 bases). The CDR3 bases are TGTGCCAGCAGCTTGGGAGGGGGAACTGAAGCTTTCTTT. Its translation is CASSLGGGTEAFF.